This is a list of T cell receptor beta chains from one sample in a study of blood T cell repertoires in COVID-19. Using immunoSEQ multiplex PCR, the repertoire was profiled, and TCRdb retains in-frame clones only, with some absent. Of approximately 200,000 clones listed, 88% are singletons. The material sequenced was peripheral blood. These receptor sequences come from a man in his 70s with acute or convalescent COVID-19. The conserved cysteine and the conserved F or W are not part of the CDR3 here. The order of the fields is J gene, V gene, CDR3 protein.

TRBJ2-5 | TRBV5-1 | ASSPGTVQETQY
TRBJ2-7 | TRBV6-6 | ASSPDRVVWYEQY
TRBJ2-7 | TRBV7-6 | ASSLEDRAFSYEQY
TRBJ2-1 | TRBV5-4 | ASSEGGAGNEQF
TRBJ2-7 | TRBV3-1/TRBV3-2 | ASSQAGQGANEQY
TRBJ1-5 | TRBV2 | ASNVGAGGQPQH
TRBJ2-2 | TRBV7-2 | ASSYPSGSRTGELF
TRBJ2-2 | TRBV7-3 | ASSLMAQGINTGELF
TRBJ1-2 | TRBV3-1/TRBV3-2 | ASSQNVRGNYGYT
TRBJ2-7 | TRBV29-1 | SARTGTGGSYEQY
TRBJ1-2 | TRBV28 | ASSLVGTVRDGYT
TRBJ1-3 | TRBV7-2 | ASSIRTAGNTIY
TRBJ1-2 | TRBV2 | ASSVRGASGYT
TRBJ1-1 | TRBV28 | ASSLTGPVTEAF
TRBJ2-5 | TRBV20-1 | SANDPIGTKETQY
TRBJ2-6 | TRBV18 | ASSILAGPSGANVLT